A single sample is the source of the 19 T cell receptor beta chains below, sequenced in a study of blood T cell repertoires in COVID-19. The table came from immunoSEQ multiplex PCR; TCRdb's copy has only in-frame clones and leaves some out. The repertoire holds some 120,000 clones, with less than 90% as singletons. Input material: peripheral blood. The receptors originated from a woman of 80 years or more with acute or convalescent COVID-19.

V is TRBV10-3 and J is TRBJ1-1; maybe TRBD1 (6 bases). Germline V CDR1 and CDR2: ENHRY, SYGVKD. The CDR3 sequence is 15 residues long. Trimming cost V 3 bases and J 7 bases, with 18 bases left between them. The CDR3 here is CAISDSPTGTFEAFF. CDR3 sequence (DNA): TGTGCCATCAGTGACTCACCGACAGGCACCTTTGAAGCTTTCTTT.

This clone was observed a handful of times. V and J are TRBV5-6 and TRBJ1-5, with D tentatively TRBD1 (6 bases). Trimming left V 0 bases short and J 3 bases short, with 10 bases between. The CDR3 is made up of 15 amino acids. The germline V gene encodes CDR1 SGHDT and CDR2 YYEEEE. The CDR3, as DNA: TGTGCCAGCAGCTTGGGGACAGCCTTCAATCAGCCCCAGCATTTT. Its protein is CASSLGTAFNQPQHF.

V is TRBV4-3 and J is TRBJ1-2; D possibly corresponds to TRBD1 (5 bases). The CDR3 length is 15 residues. Trimming stripped 2 bases from V and 4 bases from J, with 14 bases between. Germline CDR1 reads LGHNA; CDR2 reads YSLEER. CDR3: CASSQSGLSPYGYTF. For the CDR3, the DNA is TGCGCCAGCAGCCAATCAGGGTTATCTCCCTATGGCTACACCTTC.

This chain uses TRBV7-9 with TRBJ1-3; D is undetermined. Trimming removed 5 bases at V and 0 bases at J, with 5 bases between. The CDR3 covers 13 residues. Germline-derived CDR1 and CDR2 are SEHNR and FQNEAQ (reference sequence). CDR3 in DNA: TGTGCCAGCAGCGTTTACTCTGGAAACACCATATATTTT. Translation gives CASSVYSGNTIYF.

The rearrangement uses TRBV18 and TRBJ1-1; D is undetermined. Trimming shortened V by 3 bases and J by 1 base, and 9 bases separated the two germline ends. Germline loops: CDR1 KGHSH, CDR2 LQKENI. There are 14 residues in the CDR3. The DNA of the CDR3 is TGTGCCAGCTCACCGAGCCGGGGGAACACTGAAGCTTTCTTT. Translated: CASSPSRGNTEAFF.

The chain combines TRBV5-1 with TRBJ2-1; 8 bases agree with TRBD1. In germline, CDR1 is SGHRS, CDR2 YFSETQ. This CDR3 comprises 13 residues. With 4 bases clipped from V and 6 bases from J, the junction kept 3 bases outside the gene matches. The DNA for the CDR3 is TGCGCCAGCAGCGGTGGGACAGGCAATGAGCAGTTCTTC. Residues: CASSGGTGNEQFF.

This clone was seen only once. The CDR3 DNA is TGTGCCAGCTCACTGGAACAGGGAACTGAAGCTTTCTTT. Encoded protein: CASSLEQGTEAFF. The V gene is TRBV18, the J gene TRBJ1-1, with TRBD1 as a possible D gene (6 bases). Germline V gene sequence: CDR1 KGHSH, CDR2 LQKENI. This CDR3 has 13 residues. The V end lost 4 bases, the J end lost 5 bases, and 11 bases lay between the germline ends. Combining the CDR3 with reference TRBV18 and TRBJ1-1 gives the whole variable domain NAGVMQNPRHLVRRRGQEARLRCSPMKGHSHVYWYRQLPEEGLKFMVYLQKENIIDESGMPKERFSAEFPKEGPSILRIQQVVRGDSAAYFCASSLEQGTEAFFGQGTRLTVV.

This chain connects TRBV29-1 to TRBJ2-3; tentative D call: TRBD1 (5 bases). From germline, CDR1 is SQVTM and CDR2 ANQGSEA. The V end lost 5 bases, the J end lost 3 bases, and 12 bases lay between the germline ends. The CDR3 is 13 amino acids. This chain's CDR3 is CSVIPGSTDTQYF. CDR3 DNA sequence: TGCAGCGTTATTCCAGGGTCGACAGATACGCAGTATTTT.

The chain is built from TRBV6-6 and TRBJ1-2; TRBD1 matches 7 bases. Germline assignment: CDR1 MNHNY and CDR2 SVGAGI (reference sequence). CDR3 length equals 13 residues. Losses at the gene ends were 6 bases for V and 6 bases for J; bases not matched to a gene: 7. CDR3 protein: CASSRQGSDGYTF. DNA for the CDR3: TGTGCCAGCAGCCGACAGGGTTCGGATGGCTACACCTTC.

The sample holds one count of this clone. J is TRBJ1-3 and V is TRBV7-6; 9 bases align to TRBD1. V gave up 7 bases and J gave up 0 bases; unmatched junction bases: 4. This CDR3 has 15 residues. Germline lookup yields CDR1 SGHVS and CDR2 FNYEAQ. The CDR3 region has the DNA TGTGCCAGCAAACAGGGGGCTAGCTCTGGAAACACCATATATTTT. Translating it yields CASKQGASSGNTIYF. The whole variable domain, remainder taken from reference TRBV7-6 and TRBJ1-3, is GAGVSQSPRYKVTKRGQDVALRCDPISGHVSLYWYRQALGQGPEFLTYFNYEAQQDKSGLPNDRFSAERPEGSISTLTIQRTEQRDSAMYRCASKQGASSGNTIYFGEGSWLTVV.

The chain is built from TRBV6-2 or TRBV6-3 and TRBJ2-1, with D maybe TRBD2 (5 bases). V was cut by 2 bases and J by 0 bases, with 8 bases left in between. CDR1 is MNHEY, CDR2 SVGEGT, per germline. This CDR3 has 15 amino acids. CDR3 residues: CASSYARGSYNEQFF. CDR3 sequence (DNA): TGTGCCAGCAGTTACGCACGGGGCTCCTACAATGAGCAGTTCTTC.

This clone occurred a few times. The chain uses TRBV27 and TRBJ1-2, with a weak D call TRBD1 (6 bases). Germline values: CDR1 MNHEY, CDR2 SMNVEV (reference sequence). V lost 3 bases to trimming and J lost 3 bases, with 11 bases between them. This CDR3 has 14 residues. Written as DNA, the CDR3 is TGTGCCAGCAGTTTCGGGGGGCGGGACTATGGCTACACCTTC. This translates into CASSFGGRDYGYTF.

The V gene is TRBV5-4, the J gene TRBJ1-1; 7 bases line up with TRBD1. Trimming took 0 bases from V and 3 from J; bases not matched to a gene: 5. The CDR3 runs to 15 residues. Germline V CDR1 and CDR2: SGHNT, YYREEE (reference sequence). The CDR3 is CASSLDEGAYTEAFF. The DNA of the CDR3 is TGTGCCAGCAGCTTGGATGAGGGGGCGTACACTGAAGCTTTCTTT.

This clone was observed a single time. V is TRBV28 and J is TRBJ1-6; unclear D gene. CDR1 is MDHEN, CDR2 SYDVKM, per germline. CDR3 length: 16 residues. The V end lost 4 bases, the J end lost 8 bases, and 18 bases lay between the germline ends. The CDR3 loop is CASSSVAGLRDSPLHF. The DNA for the CDR3 is TGTGCCAGCAGTTCCGTGGCAGGCCTGAGGGATTCACCCCTCCACTTT.

Only a few counts were recorded for this clone. The V call is TRBV18, the J call TRBJ2-3, with TRBD2 matching 7 bases. The trim removed 3 bases at V and 3 bases at J, leaving 6 bases unmatched. CDR1 KGHSH and CDR2 LQKENI come from the germline V gene. This CDR3 is built from 15 residues. CDR3 in amino acids: CASSPSPGGTDTQYF. The CDR3 coding sequence is TGTGCCAGCTCACCGTCCCCCGGGGGGACAGATACGCAGTATTTT. The complete variable domain, with remaining parts taken from reference TRBV18 and TRBJ2-3, reads NAGVMQNPRHLVRRRGQEARLRCSPMKGHSHVYWYRQLPEEGLKFMVYLQKENIIDESGMPKERFSAEFPKEGPSILRIQQVVRGDSAAYFCASSPSPGGTDTQYFGPGTRLTVL.

The chain links TRBV28 to TRBJ1-2; no definite D call. This CDR3 is 13 amino acids long. CDR1 is MDHEN and CDR2 is SYDVKM in the germline V gene. V was shortened by 8 bases and J by 2 bases, with 12 bases between the two germline ends. CDR3 sequence (DNA): TGTGCCAGCGTTCAAGTGGGCAACTATGGCTACACCTTC. Translation: CASVQVGNYGYTF.

The chain employs TRBV6-5 and TRBJ1-1; D not resolved. The germline gives CDR1 MNHEY, CDR2 SVGAGI. This CDR3 is built from 11 residues. V was cut by 8 bases and J by 7 bases, with 11 bases left in between. The CDR3 loop is CASLRELEAFF. The CDR3 DNA reads as TGTGCCAGCTTGAGGGAGCTTGAAGCTTTCTTT.

The V gene is TRBV5-1, the J gene TRBJ1-1; TRBD1 is a possible D gene (5 bases). Trimming took off 0 bases at V and 5 bases at J, with 11 bases between the two ends. There are 14 residues in the CDR3. In germline, CDR1 is SGHRS, CDR2 YFSETQ. The DNA of the CDR3 is TGCGCCAGCAGCTTGGAGGGACTTCAAACTGAAGCTTTCTTT. Protein: CASSLEGLQTEAFF.

The V call is TRBV2, the J call TRBJ2-6; 8 nucleotides match TRBD1. Trimming at V came to 6 bases and at J to 4 bases, leaving 8 bases not matched to a gene. Germline assignment: CDR1 SNHLY and CDR2 FYNNEI. This CDR3 is 16 amino acids long. CDR3 amino acids: CASRASRGPGANVLTF. The CDR3 bases are TGTGCCAGCAGAGCAAGCAGGGGGCCGGGGGCCAACGTCCTGACTTTC.